Listed below are T cell receptor beta chains from one sample, sequenced in a study of early stage breast cancer tumors. TCRdb keeps only in-frame clones here, not all; method: immunoSEQ multiplex PCR. The table shows around 60,000 clones, with 70% to 80% occurring only once. The specimen sequenced was blood. These receptors were taken from a person aged 25 to 40 with breast cancer. The conserved cysteine and the conserved F or W are not part of the CDR3 here. Fields, in order: V gene, J gene, CDR3 protein.

TRBV7-6	TRBJ1-4	ASSFREGSEKLF
TRBV5-1	TRBJ2-7	ASSLALGGAPYEQY
TRBV10-1	TRBJ2-1	ASSRGMTNEQF
TRBV19	TRBJ1-1	ASRGRGNTEAF
TRBV5-6	TRBJ2-7	ASSPDRLSYEQY
TRBV6-4	TRBJ2-1	ASSGDRGIYNEQF
TRBV7-3	TRBJ2-1	ASSPTGVLEQF
TRBV5-8	TRBJ1-2	ASSLAPAGGYGYT
TRBV6-1	TRBJ1-5	ASIPTVFSNQPQH
TRBV6-5	TRBJ2-5	ASSRLSGLRETQY
TRBV7-3	TRBJ2-5	ASSLTGNSETQY
TRBV15	TRBJ2-7	ATSRETSGRYEQY
TRBV6-6	TRBJ2-7	ATREGRDEQY
TRBV27	TRBJ2-1	ASSAGTSGGYNEQF